This is a list of T cell receptor beta chains from one sample in a study of blood T cell repertoires in COVID-19. The repertoire was sequenced with immunoSEQ multiplex PCR; TCRdb's copy has only in-frame clones and lacks some. The sample lists 410,000 or so clones; roughly 88% were seen once. Sample: peripheral blood. Receptors were obtained from a woman aged 25-40 years with active or convalescent COVID-19. The conserved cysteine and the conserved F or W are not part of the CDR3 here. D genes are given only for firm matches.

d_call v_call cdr3_aa
TRBD1 TRBV4-1 ASSQGALRDRVRDTQY
TRBD1 TRBV2 ASTGGQGPEQY
TRBD1 TRBV18 ASSPLQGALTDTQY
TRBD1 TRBV4-1 ASSQIAGTEYEQY
- TRBV9 ASSVGSPGNTIY
- TRBV7-2 ASSLGYQGGWDEQF
TRBD2 TRBV10-2 ASTTTSGRSYEQY
TRBD2 TRBV6-6 ASSYSGGSYEQY
- TRBV11-1 ASSLESQGNYGYT
TRBD2 TRBV5-1 ASSLASGRSNEQF
TRBD2 TRBV5-6 ASSLAGRLAGENYEQY
- TRBV14 ASGSSGANVLT
- TRBV5-1 ASSVGLNGAYEQY
- TRBV7-8 ASSFSQGPSYEQY
- TRBV4-1 ASRPSTQGNVKSYNSPLH
- TRBV3-1/TRBV3-2 ASSQHRASYGYT
- TRBV4-1 ASSHSKRGRANYGYT
TRBD2 TRBV19 ASSPRGSGRHLAGSAYNEQF
- TRBV28 ASSLLGDGYT
- TRBV11-2 ASSPSPGSYGYT
- TRBV11-1 ASSREGDGYT
- TRBV5-6 ASSLWGPGNTIY
- TRBV14 ASSRIFGGDTQY
TRBD1 TRBV6-5 ASSYSQGGGYSPLH
TRBD1 TRBV10-3 AISEPRTGGYEQY
- TRBV15 ATTTSSNQPQH
TRBD2 TRBV9 ASSVGSSGYEQY
TRBD1 TRBV3-1/TRBV3-2 ASSDRGNSPLH
TRBD1 TRBV6-1 ASSEGRGRAYGYT
TRBD1 TRBV19 ASSIGGTGFYEQY
- TRBV9 ASSVDQGSPYGYT
- TRBV5-5 ASSLGVRDQPQH
TRBD1 TRBV3-1/TRBV3-2 ASSQDPSRTGYHNSPLH
TRBD2 TRBV2 ASSLAMTSGKTSYEQY
- TRBV29-1 SGNAGSEQF
- TRBV30 AWSPGVLRTDTQY
TRBD1 TRBV4-1 ASSQVETGYGYT
TRBD1 TRBV5-1 ASSPGTDVFQPQH
- TRBV19 ATINTRGEKLF
- TRBV5-6 ASSLAGGTRDYGYT
- TRBV30 AWTNRVNTEAF
TRBD2 TRBV3-1/TRBV3-2 ASSRPLAVNTGELF
- TRBV29-1 SVLDPSNYEQY
TRBD1 TRBV27 ASQRQGAYHEQY
- TRBV5-1 ASSLIERTYTGELF
- TRBV3-1/TRBV3-2 ASSQDRGAPVGETQY
- TRBV5-1 ASSLPNNEKLF
- TRBV11-3 ASSPDVGPRETQY
- TRBV28 ASSRGEGSSYT
- TRBV30 AWSSPRQGQF
- TRBV28 ASTPSSRGLPGELF
TRBD1 TRBV2 ASSPTGGVAGEQY